Each of the 11 T cell receptor beta chains below was sequenced from the same sample in a study of cytomegalovirus exposure and HLA in healthy donors. Use of 60 Vbeta and 13 Jbeta primers characterized the PCR. The protocol was immunoSEQ multiplex PCR, while the TCRdb copy is restricted to in-frame clones and leaves out a portion. The repertoire table contains tens of thousands of clones. Sequencing used PBMCs. All receptors derive from a man aged 35-49 years in good health and CMV-seronegative.

V usage is TRBV5-1 and J usage is TRBJ2-1; 11 bases map to TRBD1. The CDR3 is 16 amino acids. The ends lost 2 bases at V and 5 bases at J; junction bases unmatched: 6. Germline CDR1 SGHRS, CDR2 YFSETQ. CDR3 bases: TGCGCCAGCAGCTTCAACGGACAGGGGGCAAACAATGAGCAGTTCTTC. The encoded protein is CASSFNGQGANNEQFF.

The chain carries TRBV30 and TRBJ1-4, with a weak D call TRBD1 (6 bases). Germline CDR1 reads GTSNPN; CDR2 reads SVGIG (reference sequence). Trimming pared 3 bases from V and 7 bases from J, leaving 15 bases between. There are 14 residues in the CDR3. The CDR3 region is CAWSNRDSTEKLFF. CDR3 coding DNA: TGTGCCTGGAGCAACAGGGATTCGACTGAAAAACTGTTTTTT. The entire variable domain, with the rest obtained from reference TRBV30 and TRBJ1-4, is as follows: SQTIHQWPATLVQPVGSPLSLECTVEGTSNPNLYWYRQAAGRGLQLLFYSVGIGQISSEVPQNLSASRPQDRQFILSSKKLLLSDSGFYLCAWSNRDSTEKLFFGSGTQLSVL.

The V and J genes are TRBV6-1 and TRBJ1-6; D not certain. V was clipped by 6 bases and J by 10 bases, with 19 bases between them. The CDR3 length is 15 residues. Germline loops: CDR1 MNHNS, CDR2 SASEGT. CDR3 nucleotides: TGTGCCAGCAGATCTAAAGAGAAATCGGGATCACCCCTCCACTTT. It codes for CASRSKEKSGSPLHF.

This rearrangement joins TRBV7-2 to TRBJ1-2; a weak D match, TRBD1 (5 bases). CDR1 SGHTA and CDR2 FQGNSA come from the germline V gene. This CDR3 spans 13 amino acids. The V gene lost 5 bases and the J gene lost 1 base, with 8 bases spanning the gap. The CDR3 region is CASSLDNNYGYTF. The CDR3 region has the DNA TGTGCCAGCAGCCTGGACAATAACTATGGCTACACCTTC.

The chain combines TRBV6-5 with TRBJ1-1, with 9 bases aligning to TRBD1. The CDR3 sequence is 15 residues long. From germline, CDR1 is MNHEY and CDR2 SVGAGI. V was clipped by 6 bases and J by 8 bases; unmatched bases: 13. The CDR3 DNA follows: TGTGCCAGCAGCCTAACCGGGACAGGGCTAATGGAAGCTTTCTTT. This translates into CASSLTGTGLMEAFF.

The V call is TRBV2, the J call TRBJ1-6; no firm D call. Trimming shortened V by 4 bases and J by 7 bases, and 17 bases separated the two germline ends. Germline CDR1 is SNHLY and CDR2 is FYNNEI. The CDR3 is made up of 16 amino acids. The chain's CDR3 is CASSAAGRGGNSPLHF. Here the CDR3 DNA reads TGTGCCAGCAGTGCAGCCGGACGGGGAGGCAATTCACCCCTCCACTTT.

The chain joins TRBV18 to TRBJ1-1, with TRBD1 as a possible D gene (6 bases). The germline V gene has CDR1 KGHSH and CDR2 LQKENI. This CDR3 has 15 amino acids. V lost 3 bases and J 1 base, leaving 12 bases between the germline ends. The CDR3 bases are TGTGCCAGCTCACCGATGAGACAGGAGAACACTGAAGCTTTCTTT. Translating it yields CASSPMRQENTEAFF.

The rearrangement uses TRBV6-6 and TRBJ1-1, with D hard to call. This CDR3 comprises 13 residues. Germline CDR1 MNHNY, CDR2 SVGAGI (reference sequence). The V gene lost 5 bases and the J gene lost 2 bases, with 9 bases spanning the gap. The CDR3 is CASSPSTNTEAFF. Here the CDR3 DNA reads TGTGCCAGCAGTCCTTCGACAAACACTGAAGCTTTCTTT.

This sequence joins TRBV14 and TRBJ2-3; D is unclear. The CDR3 has 12 residues. Trimming took off 0 bases at V and 11 bases at J, with 9 bases between the two ends. The germline CDR1 and CDR2 sequences are SGHDN and FVKESK. The chain's CDR3 is CASSQDYLWQYF. As DNA, the CDR3 is TGTGCCAGCAGCCAAGATTATCTATGGCAGTATTTT.

The CDR3 DNA sequence: TGCAGCGTTGAAGATATCCAGGGGGCCCAAGAGACCCAGTACTTC. Its protein product is CSVEDIQGAQETQYF. V usage is TRBV29-1 and J usage is TRBJ2-5, with 8 positions matching TRBD1. Germline loops: CDR1 SQVTM, CDR2 ANQGSEA. J gave up 1 base and V 0 bases, and 4 bases lay outside the gene matches. The CDR3 length is 15 residues.

In nucleotides, the CDR3 is TGTGCCAGCTCGGGGACAGGGGGAACTGAAGCTTTCTTT. Translated, it gives CASSGTGGTEAFF. V gene TRBV5-4 combines with J gene TRBJ1-1, with 11 bases lining up with TRBD1. The CDR3 runs to 13 residues. The J segment lost 5 bases and the V segment lost 7 bases, leaving 4 bases of the junction unmatched. Germline-derived CDR1 and CDR2 are SGHNT and YYREEE (reference sequence).